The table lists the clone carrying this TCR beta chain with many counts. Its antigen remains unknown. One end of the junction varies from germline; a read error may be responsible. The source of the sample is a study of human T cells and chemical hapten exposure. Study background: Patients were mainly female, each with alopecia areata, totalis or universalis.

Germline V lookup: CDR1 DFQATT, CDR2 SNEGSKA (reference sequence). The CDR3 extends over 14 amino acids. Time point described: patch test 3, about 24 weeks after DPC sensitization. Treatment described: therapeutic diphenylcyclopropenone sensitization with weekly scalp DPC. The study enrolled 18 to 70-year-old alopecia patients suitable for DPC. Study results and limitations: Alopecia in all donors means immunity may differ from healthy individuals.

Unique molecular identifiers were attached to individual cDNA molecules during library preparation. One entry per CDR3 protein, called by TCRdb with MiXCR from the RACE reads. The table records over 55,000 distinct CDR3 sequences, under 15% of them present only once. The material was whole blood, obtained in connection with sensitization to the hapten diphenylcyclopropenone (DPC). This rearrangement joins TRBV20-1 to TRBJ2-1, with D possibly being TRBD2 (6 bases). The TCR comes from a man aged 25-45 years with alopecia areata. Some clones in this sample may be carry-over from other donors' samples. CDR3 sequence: CSARLASGVREQFF. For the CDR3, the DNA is TGCAGTGCGAGACTGGCTAGTGGGGTTCGGGAGCAGTTTTTC.